The present T cell receptor beta chain was sequenced within a study of T cell responses to AZD1222 COVID-19 vaccine (dated by TCRdb to 2020 to 2023). Regarding the complete study: TCR sequencing covered approximately 230 trial participants: 207 given two doses of AZD1222 and around 26 given two doses of MenACWY control vaccine. Enrollment into the trials was organized by age into subgroups of 18-55, 56-69 and 70-plus years, and those subgroups contained roughly 140, 27 and 60 TCR-sequenced participants, respectively.

The CDR3 regions of human TCRbeta chains were subjected to immunosequencing. The source study handled its data this way. Repertoire TCRs were matched against a reference library of SARS-CoV-2-specific TCRs generated with the MIRA antigen-specificity platform. Breadth was defined as the fraction of unique TCRs that were SARS-CoV-2-associated, and depth was defined as the fraction of total T cells that were SARS-CoV-2-associated. Each spike-specific TCR was assigned to its reactive spike region and to a CD4 or CD8 class using the MIRA data. Log10-transformed breadth and depth values were compared by one-way ANOVA with Sidak's multiple comparisons tests. TCRdb took over this immuneACCESS table, retaining in-frame rearrangements with V and J assigned. Such tables are incomplete; in checked studies, under half of the missing clones stem from an unresolved V gene, and the remainder is unexplained. V and J calls and clone size are those listed in that table; D and trimming were worked out from the DNA. The sample table lists roughly 110,000 clones, approximately 90% of them with a count of one. The ten biggest clones cover 5% to 8% of the sample.

Notes on this clone: It has no known antigen specificity. Base qualities were left out, and no much larger clone turns up one base away.

For CDR1 and CDR2, the germline V gene lists LGHNT and FRNRAP. The germline V and J ends show losses of 5 bases and 6 bases respectively, and no gene match explains 6 bases of the junction. Spanning cysteine to phenylalanine, the CDR3 consists of 13 amino acids. The read is trimmed to its CDR3 DNA, 39 bases read in frame from base 1. What this sample's time point label stands for: about 28 days (+/-7) after the second vaccine dose. AZD1222 recipients whose second dose came at about 4 weeks and those whose second dose came at about 12 weeks were combined into one group, since spike-specific TCR depth and breadth did not differ between the two schedules. The vaccinee samples were drawn from two UK trials, COV001 and COV002, one of which was a single-blind randomized controlled phase 2/3 trial testing AZD1222 (ChAdOx1 nCoV-19) in healthy adults. For TCRbeta chain sequencing, PBMC samples were collected from trial participants at day 0 and at day 28 after the second dose.

The research as a whole found: Most participants were white British and females outnumbered males, and the authors suggested that clonal diversity may have been underestimated. CD4 TCRs associated with the vaccine covered the entire spike protein, and the dominant responses were in regions 160-218 and 743-854. The 56-69-year group was small, and its depth increase did not reach significance, likely because of low power. After two AZD1222 doses, spike-specific TCR breadth and depth were significantly higher than at day 0 and than in MenACWY recipients. Reportedly, almost half of the unique spike-specific TCRs recognized epitopes lying outside the regions that are mutated in the B.1.351 and B.1.1.7 variants. Because no samples from the day 14 peak response were available, repertoires could be characterized only after the peak T cell response. Conclusions about previously exposed vaccinees are limited because only a handful of AZD1222 recipients were SARS-CoV-2 seropositive at baseline.

This sequence was found in an adult who received the AZD1222 COVID-19 vaccine. Specimen: peripheral blood, collected 28 days after the second AZD1222 dose. The V gene is TRBV12-5 and the J gene is TRBJ1-2, with TRBD1 identical over 7 junction bases. The CDR3 region reads CASGLRQGNGYTF. Here is the DNA: TGTGCTAGTGGTCTAAGACAGGGAAATGGCTACACCTTC.